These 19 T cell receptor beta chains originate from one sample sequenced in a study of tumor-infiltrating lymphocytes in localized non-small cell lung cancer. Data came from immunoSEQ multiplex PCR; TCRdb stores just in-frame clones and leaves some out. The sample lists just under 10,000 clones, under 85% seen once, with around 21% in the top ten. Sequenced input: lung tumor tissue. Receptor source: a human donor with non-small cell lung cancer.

The CDR3 DNA sequence: TGTGCCAGCAGCTTCAAAACGGGTGTCTGGGAGCTGTTTTTT. Protein product: CASSFKTGVWELFF. V usage is TRBV11-2 and J usage is TRBJ2-2; no clear D. The CDR3 has 14 residues. With 3 bases removed from V and 9 bases from J, the gap between germline ends came to 14 bases. Germline CDR1 SGHAT, CDR2 FQNNGV.

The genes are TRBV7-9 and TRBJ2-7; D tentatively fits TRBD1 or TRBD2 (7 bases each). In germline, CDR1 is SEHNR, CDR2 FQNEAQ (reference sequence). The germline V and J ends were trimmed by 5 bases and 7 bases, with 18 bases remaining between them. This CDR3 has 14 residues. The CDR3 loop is CASSPSGTAGEQYF. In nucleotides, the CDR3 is TGTGCCAGCAGCCCCAGTGGGACAGCGGGGGAGCAGTACTTC.

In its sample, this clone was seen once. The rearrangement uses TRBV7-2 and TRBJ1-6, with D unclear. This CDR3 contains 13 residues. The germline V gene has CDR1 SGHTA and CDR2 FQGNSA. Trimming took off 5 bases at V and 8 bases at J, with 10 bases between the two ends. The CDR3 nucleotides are TGTGCCAGCAGCCTCCGGATAGATTCACCCCTCCACTTT. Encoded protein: CASSLRIDSPLHF.

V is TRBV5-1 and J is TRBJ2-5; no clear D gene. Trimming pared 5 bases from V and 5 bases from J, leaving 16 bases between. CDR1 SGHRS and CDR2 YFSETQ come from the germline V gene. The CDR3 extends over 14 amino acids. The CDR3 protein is CASRKNVGGETQYF. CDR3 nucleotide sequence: TGCGCCAGCAGGAAGAACGTGGGTGGGGAGACCCAGTACTTC.

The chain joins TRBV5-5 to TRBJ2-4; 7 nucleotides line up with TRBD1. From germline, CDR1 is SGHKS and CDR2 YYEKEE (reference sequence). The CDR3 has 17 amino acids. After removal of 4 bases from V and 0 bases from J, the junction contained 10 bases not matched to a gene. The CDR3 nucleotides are TGTGCCAGCAGCCGAACCGGACAGGAGCTAGCCAAAAACATTCAGTACTTC. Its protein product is CASSRTGQELAKNIQYF.

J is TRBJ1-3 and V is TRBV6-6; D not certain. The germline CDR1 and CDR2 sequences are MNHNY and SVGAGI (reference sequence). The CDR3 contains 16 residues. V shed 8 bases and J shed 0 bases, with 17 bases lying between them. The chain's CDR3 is CASSVGRTLSGNTIYF. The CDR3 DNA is TGTGCCAGCTCCGTCGGCAGGACCCTCTCTGGAAACACCATATATTTT.

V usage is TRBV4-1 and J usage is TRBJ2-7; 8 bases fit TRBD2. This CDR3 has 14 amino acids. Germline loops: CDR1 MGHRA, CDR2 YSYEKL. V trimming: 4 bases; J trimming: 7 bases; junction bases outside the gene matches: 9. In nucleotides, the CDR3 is TGCGCCAGCAGCCCATGGGAGCGGGGGAGAGAGCAGTACTTC. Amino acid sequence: CASSPWERGREQYF.

The CDR3 here is CATLDRTEAFF. In DNA form, the CDR3 reads TGTGCCACCCTAGATCGGACTGAAGCTTTCTTT. The chain carries TRBV6-1 and TRBJ1-1; D is ambiguous. Germline V gene lookup returns CDR1 MNHNS and CDR2 SASEGT. Trimming took off 10 bases at V and 5 bases at J, with 11 bases between the two ends. The CDR3 totals 11 residues.

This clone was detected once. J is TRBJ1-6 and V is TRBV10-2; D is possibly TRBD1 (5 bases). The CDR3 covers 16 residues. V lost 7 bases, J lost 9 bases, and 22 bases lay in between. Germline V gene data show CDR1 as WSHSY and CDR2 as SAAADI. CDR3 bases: TGCGCCAGCACACGTGAGTTGCAGGGTGGGACTTCACCCCTCCACTTT. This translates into CASTRELQGGTSPLHF.

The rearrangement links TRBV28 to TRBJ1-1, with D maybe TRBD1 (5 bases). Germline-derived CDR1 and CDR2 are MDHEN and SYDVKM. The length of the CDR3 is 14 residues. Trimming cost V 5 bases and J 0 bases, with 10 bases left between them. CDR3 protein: CASSDGALNTEAFF. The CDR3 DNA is TGTGCCAGCAGTGACGGGGCGCTGAACACTGAAGCTTTCTTT.

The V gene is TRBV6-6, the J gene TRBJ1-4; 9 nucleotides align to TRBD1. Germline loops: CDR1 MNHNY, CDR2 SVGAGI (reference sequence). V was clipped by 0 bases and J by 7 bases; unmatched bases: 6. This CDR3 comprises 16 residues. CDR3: CASSYSLTGGVEKLFF. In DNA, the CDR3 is TGTGCCAGCAGTTACTCACTCACAGGGGGCGTTGAAAAACTGTTTTTT.

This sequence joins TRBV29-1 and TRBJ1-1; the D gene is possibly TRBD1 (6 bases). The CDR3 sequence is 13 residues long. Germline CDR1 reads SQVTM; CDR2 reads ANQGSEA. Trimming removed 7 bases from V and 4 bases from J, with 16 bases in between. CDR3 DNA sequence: TGCAGCGGGGCGGGACAACGGCGCACTGAAGCTTTCTTT. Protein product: CSGAGQRRTEAFF.

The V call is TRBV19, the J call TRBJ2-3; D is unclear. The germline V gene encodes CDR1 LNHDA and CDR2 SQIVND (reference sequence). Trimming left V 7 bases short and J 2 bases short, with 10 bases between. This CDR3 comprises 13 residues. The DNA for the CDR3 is TGTGCCAGTAAGTGGGCCCCCACAGATACGCAGTATTTT. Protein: CASKWAPTDTQYF.

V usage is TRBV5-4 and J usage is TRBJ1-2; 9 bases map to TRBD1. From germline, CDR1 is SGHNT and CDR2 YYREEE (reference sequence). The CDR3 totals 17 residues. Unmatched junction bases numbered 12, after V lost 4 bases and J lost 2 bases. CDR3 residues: CASSPGQGAGLNYGYTF. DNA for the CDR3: TGTGCCAGCAGCCCGGGACAGGGTGCCGGGTTGAACTATGGCTACACCTTC. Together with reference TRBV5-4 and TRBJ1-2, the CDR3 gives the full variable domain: ETGVTQSPTHLIKTRGQQVTLRCSSQSGHNTVSWYQQALGQGPQFIFQYYREEENGRGNFPPRFSGLQFPNYSSELNVNALELDDSALYLCASSPGQGAGLNYGYTFGSGTRLTVV.

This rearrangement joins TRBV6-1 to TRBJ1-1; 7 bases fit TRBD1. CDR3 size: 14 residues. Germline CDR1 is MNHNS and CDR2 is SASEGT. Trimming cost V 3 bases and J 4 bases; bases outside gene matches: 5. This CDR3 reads CASSDWGTATEAFF. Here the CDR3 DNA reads TGTGCCAGCAGTGACTGGGGGACAGCCACTGAAGCTTTCTTT.

The CDR3 sequence: CASSYEGGADNTEAFF. Here the CDR3 DNA reads TGTGCCAGCAGTTATGAAGGAGGGGCTGACAACACTGAAGCTTTCTTT. This sequence joins TRBV6-5 and TRBJ1-1, with a weak D call TRBD1 (5 bases). The germline CDR1 and CDR2 sequences are MNHEY and SVGAGI. The CDR3 has 16 amino acids. Trimming took 3 bases from V and 2 from J, leaving 16 bases between them.

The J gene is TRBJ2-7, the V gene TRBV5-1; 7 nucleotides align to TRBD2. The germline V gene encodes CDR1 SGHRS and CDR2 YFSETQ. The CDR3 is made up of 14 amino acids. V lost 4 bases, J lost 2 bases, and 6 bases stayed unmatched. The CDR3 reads CASSPVGGAYEQYF. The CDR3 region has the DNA TGCGCCAGCAGCCCCGTGGGGGGGGCCTACGAGCAGTACTTC.

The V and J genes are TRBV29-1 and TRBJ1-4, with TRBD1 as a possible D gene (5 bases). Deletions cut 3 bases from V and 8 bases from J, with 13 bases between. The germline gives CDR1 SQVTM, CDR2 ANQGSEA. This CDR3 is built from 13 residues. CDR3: CSVEIRAAEKLFF. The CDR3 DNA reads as TGCAGCGTTGAGATCAGGGCGGCGGAAAAACTGTTTTTT.

The CDR3 bases are TGTGCCAGCAGCACCGGGACAGGGGAAGAGACCCAGTACTTC. Protein: CASSTGTGEETQYF. The rearrangement uses TRBV6-1 and TRBJ2-5; 10 bases are shared with TRBD1. This CDR3 has 14 residues. J gave up 3 bases and V 6 bases, and 4 bases lay outside the gene matches. Germline V gene data show CDR1 as MNHNS and CDR2 as SASEGT.